These 25 T cell receptor beta chains originate from one sample sequenced in a study of blood T cells in healthy people across ages. Through a sample-barcoded 5' primer and a J-beta primer mix, a second PCR was run for about 6 to 11 cycles. One entry per CDR3 protein results from TCRdb running MiXCR on the 5' RACE reads. The data contain around 1,500,000 distinct CDR3 sequences, roughly 30% of them singletons. Sequenced material: blood. All receptors derive from a woman between 25 and 40 years old in good health.

This clonotype was detected many times. This sequence joins TRBV6-5 and TRBJ2-7; possible D gene TRBD1, 5 bases. The CDR3 covers 16 residues. Per germline, CDR1 MNHEY and CDR2 SVGAGI. The germline V and J ends were trimmed by 7 bases and 2 bases, with 21 bases remaining between them. This CDR3 reads CASKLAPQGLTYEQYF. The CDR3 DNA sequence: TGTGCCAGCAAATTAGCACCCCAGGGCCTTACCTACGAGCAGTACTTC.

The chain recombines TRBV7-2 with TRBJ2-1; 11 bases are a match to TRBD2. CDR3 length: 18 amino acids. V was pared by 0 bases and J by 8 bases, with 12 bases of the junction left unmatched. CDR1 and CDR2 (germline): SGHTA, FQGNSA. CDR3 in DNA: TGTGCCAGCAGCTTAGCCTCTAACGTAGCGGGGGGGCGCGATGAGCAGTTCTTC. Protein sequence: CASSLASNVAGGRDEQFF.

A note on this clonotype: Mismatch with germline at one junction end may stem from a read error. The rearrangement joins TRBV7-2 to TRBJ2-5; D possibly corresponds to TRBD1 (5 bases). From germline, CDR1 is SGHTA and CDR2 FQGNSA. This CDR3 spans 15 amino acids. This CDR3 is CASGPTRYGQETRYF. CDR3 in DNA: TGTGCCAGCGGCCCCACACGGTACGGACAAGAGACCCGGTACTTC.

As concerns this clonotype: An end of the junction differs from the germline gene, which may be a read error. CDR3 amino acids: CATSDPSAGGWNEQFF. As DNA, the CDR3 is TGCGCCACCAGTGATCCCTCAGCGGGGGGGTGGAATGAGCAGTTCTTC. The chain is built from TRBV24-1 and TRBJ2-1, with 10 bases identical to TRBD2. Germline CDR1 and CDR2: KGHDR and SFDVKD. The length of the CDR3 is 16 residues.

The table lists this clonotype with many counts. At one boundary the junction diverges from the germline segment, which might be a read error. The chain is built from TRBV12-3 or TRBV12-4 and TRBJ2-6; perhaps TRBD1 as D (6 bases). This CDR3 is 17 amino acids long. The CDR3 protein is CASSSNRVSSRANVLTF. CDR3 in DNA: TGTGCCAGCAGTTCGAACAGGGTTAGCTCTCGGGCCAACGTCCTGACTTTC.

On this clonotype: It may be a read error: a sequence one base away is much more abundant. The chain is built from TRBV20-1 and TRBJ2-5; 7 bases are shared with TRBD2. Germline V gene sequence: CDR1 DFQATT, CDR2 SNEGSKA (reference sequence). J gave up 3 bases and V 8 bases, and 9 bases lay outside the gene matches. The CDR3 is made up of 13 amino acids. In nucleotides, the CDR3 is TGCAGTACTCTTGGACTAGAAGAAGAGACCCAGTACTTC. Amino acids: CSTLGLEEETQYF.

This clonotype was detected many times. The chain has TRBV3-1 and TRBJ2-7, with 7 bases aligning to TRBD1. CDR3 length: 15 amino acids. Unmatched junction bases numbered 7, after V lost 3 bases and J lost 2 bases. The V gene's germline CDR1 is LGHDT and CDR2 YNNKEL (reference sequence). CDR3 DNA: TGTGCCAGCAGCCATGTGACAGGGCTTACCTACGAGCAGTACTTC. Amino acids: CASSHVTGLTYEQYF.

This clonotype was found a few times. The V gene is TRBV4-1, the J gene TRBJ1-5; 11 bases match TRBD1. J lost 4 bases, V lost 4 bases, and 9 bases had no gene match. Germline lookup yields CDR1 MGHRA and CDR2 YSYEKL. CDR3 size: 17 residues. CDR3 nucleotides: TGCGCCAGCAGCCCAGACGGACAGGGGGCGTTTAATCAGCCCCAGCATTTT. Translated, it gives CASSPDGQGAFNQPQHF.

By sample fraction, this clonotype is medium-sized (0.01 to 0.1%). The V call is TRBV14, the J call TRBJ1-3; 9 bases line up with TRBD1. The CDR3 loop spans 15 amino acids. Germline CDR1 SGHDN, CDR2 FVKESK. V dropped 1 base and J dropped 7; count of bases not matched to a gene: 5. The CDR3: CASSQGGQGWNTIYF. CDR3 DNA sequence: TGTGCCAGCAGCCAAGGAGGACAGGGGTGGAACACCATATATTTT.

As to this clonotype: This may arise from a read error, as a much more abundant clone is one base away. Likely a read error: the CDR3 ends without its conserved phenylalanine or tryptophan. The chain combines TRBV6-5 with TRBJ2-1, with TRBD2 as a possible D gene (5 bases). Germline V gives CDR1 MNHEY, CDR2 SVGAGI. The CDR3 covers 15 residues. Trimming left V 7 bases short and J 7 bases short, with 20 bases between. The DNA for the CDR3 is TGTGCCAGCATCCTCCGAGGGCCAGAGGTGAATGAGCAGTTCTTA. This gives the protein CASILRGPEVNEQFL.

The chain combines TRBV20-1 with TRBJ2-2; 10 nucleotides agree with TRBD2. The V and J ends lost 6 bases and 5 bases, in that order; junction bases with no gene match: 3. The CDR3 contains 13 residues. The germline V gene has CDR1 DFQATT and CDR2 SNEGSKA (reference sequence). CDR3 protein: CSAGLAVTGELFF. The CDR3 nucleotides are TGCAGTGCAGGACTAGCGGTAACCGGGGAGCTGTTTTTT.

This clonotype came up a few times. CDR3 region: CATSRDRSQPQHF. In DNA form, the CDR3 reads TGTGCCACCAGCAGAGATCGCAGTCAGCCCCAGCATTTT. This chain uses TRBV15 with TRBJ1-5; D gene ambiguous. V was pared by 0 bases and J by 6 bases, with 6 bases between. Germline assignment: CDR1 LNHNV and CDR2 YYDKDF (reference sequence). The CDR3 covers 13 residues.

The chain combines TRBV24-1 with TRBJ2-3; D is possibly TRBD1 (6 bases). The germline CDR1 and CDR2 sequences are KGHDR and SFDVKD. The CDR3 runs to 14 residues. Trimming took off 3 bases at V and 6 bases at J, with 12 bases between the two ends. CDR3 sequence reads: CATSDPTGMDTQYF. The CDR3 DNA is TGTGCCACCAGTGATCCAACAGGGATGGATACGCAGTATTTT.

This clonotype was seen once. A read error may explain this, as a much larger clone is one base away. The chain joins TRBV29-1 to TRBJ1-2; 8 nucleotides align to TRBD1. J was trimmed by 7 bases and V by 3 bases; bases with no gene match: 16. CDR1 and CDR2 (germline): SQVTM, ANQGSEA. The CDR3 extends over 16 amino acids. CDR3 in amino acids: CSVDYGTGRVEGGYTF. For the CDR3, the DNA is TGCAGCGTTGACTACGGGACAGGCAGGGTTGAGGGTGGCTACACCTTC.

The chain combines TRBV7-2 with TRBJ2-7; tentatively, D is TRBD1 or TRBD2 (6 bases each). Germline loops: CDR1 SGHTA, CDR2 FQGNSA. The CDR3 is 14 amino acids. Trimming removed 5 bases at V and 2 bases at J, with 13 bases between. For the CDR3, the DNA is TGTGCCAGCAGCAGGGGGACTTACACCTACGAGCAGTACTTC. Translation gives CASSRGTYTYEQYF.

Written as DNA, the CDR3 is TGCGCCAGCAGCTTGGGGGAGGGGGTGAACACTGAAGCTTTCTTT. Residues: CASSLGEGVNTEAFF. J is TRBJ1-1 and V is TRBV5-1; D possibly corresponds to TRBD1 (6 bases). V lost 0 bases to trimming and J lost 0 bases, with 9 bases between them. Germline V gene sequence: CDR1 SGHRS, CDR2 YFSETQ. The CDR3 contains 15 residues.

The J gene is TRBJ2-5, the V gene TRBV4-1; the match to TRBD2 covers 8 bases. With V trimmed by 4 bases and J by 4 bases, 11 bases remained unmatched. CDR3 length: 16 residues. Germline CDR1 MGHRA, CDR2 YSYEKL. CDR3: CASSPAGRALGETQYF. DNA of the CDR3: TGCGCCAGCAGCCCGGCCGGGAGGGCCCTCGGAGAGACCCAGTACTTC.

The J gene is TRBJ1-4, the V gene TRBV28, with D possibly being TRBD1 (5 bases). V lost 11 bases and J lost 4, with 11 bases in between. The CDR3 has 12 amino acids. Germline CDR1 reads MDHEN; CDR2 reads SYDVKM. Here the CDR3 DNA reads TGTGCCGGTAGCGACAGTAATGAAAAACTGTTTTTT. Translated: CAGSDSNEKLFF.

The chain has TRBV20-1 and TRBJ2-1, with 7 positions matching TRBD2. After removal of 0 bases from V and 0 bases from J, the junction contained 17 bases not matched to a gene. CDR3 length equals 20 residues. The V gene's germline CDR1 is DFQATT and CDR2 SNEGSKA (reference sequence). CDR3 in DNA: TGCAGTGCTAGAGATTCTCCTAGCGGACCTCTTTTTGTCTCCTACAATGAGCAGTTCTTC. This encodes CSARDSPSGPLFVSYNEQFF.

Concerning this clonotype: The junction and the germline gene differ at one end; a read error may be behind it. This sequence joins TRBV20-1 and TRBJ2-3, with D maybe TRBD1 (6 bases). CDR1 and CDR2 (germline): DFQATT, SNEGSKA (reference sequence). The CDR3 contains 16 residues. The CDR3 nucleotides are TGCAGTGCTAGAGATATGGGGACACTACCATCAGATGCGCAGTATTTT. Its protein product is CSARDMGTLPSDAQYF.

The rearrangement uses TRBV3-1 and TRBJ2-5; 7 bases map to TRBD2. V shed 5 bases, J shed 5 bases, and the junction held 14 bases outside the gene matches. The CDR3 loop spans 16 amino acids. CDR1 is LGHDT and CDR2 is YNNKEL in the germline V gene (reference sequence). CDR3 region: CASSKAGRGGAETQYF. DNA for the CDR3: TGTGCCAGCAGCAAAGCGGGGCGCGGTGGTGCGGAGACCCAGTACTTC.

This chain joins TRBV25-1 and TRBJ1-1; 11 bases fit TRBD1. This CDR3 comprises 15 residues. Germline assignment: CDR1 MGHDK and CDR2 SYGVNS. Trimming removed 4 bases from V and 5 bases from J; junction bases left unmatched: 6. The CDR3 sequence: CASSGFRDRGTEAFF. The CDR3 bases are TGTGCCAGCAGTGGATTCCGGGACAGGGGGACTGAAGCTTTCTTT.

The chain is built from TRBV5-1 and TRBJ2-7, with D tentatively TRBD2 (6 bases). V was trimmed by 6 bases and J by 2 bases, leaving 15 bases between them. The CDR3 spans 14 residues. CDR1 is SGHRS, CDR2 YFSETQ, per germline. DNA of the CDR3: TGCGCCAGCACCCTGGCGGGGAACCCCTACGAGCAGTACTTC. Its translation is CASTLAGNPYEQYF.

This clonotype was observed a single time. This rearrangement joins TRBV18 to TRBJ1-1; 12 bases line up with TRBD1. This CDR3 contains 16 residues. The germline V gene encodes CDR1 KGHSH and CDR2 LQKENI. J lost 5 bases, V lost 2 bases, and 6 bases had no gene match. DNA of the CDR3: TGTGCCAGCTCACCATCCGGGACAGGGGGCTGGACTGAAGCTTTCTTT. Encoded protein: CASSPSGTGGWTEAFF.

In this sample, this clonotype turned up a few times. The chain recombines TRBV5-1 with TRBJ2-1; D remains unclear. Trimming removed 0 bases at V and 0 bases at J, with 13 bases between. This CDR3 region has 17 residues. Germline CDR1 and CDR2: SGHRS and YFSETQ. DNA for the CDR3: TGCGCCAGCAGCTTGGTTGAACCTCCTAGCTCCTACAATGAGCAGTTCTTC. Translating gives CASSLVEPPSSYNEQFF.